The subject of this entry is one TCR beta chain. The repertoire was sequenced with immunoSEQ multiplex PCR; TCRdb's copy has only in-frame clones and lacks some. This repertoire shows 100,000 to 150,000 clones, more than 85% found once; its top ten account for about 4.4%. The sample comes from a study of blood T cell repertoires in COVID-19. This CDR3 has 15 amino acids. V gave up 1 base and J gave up 2 bases, with 8 bases separating them. Germline V lookup: CDR1 LNHNV, CDR2 YYDKDF (reference sequence). Sequencing input: peripheral blood. The chain is built from TRBV15 and TRBJ1-4; a weak D match, TRBD1 (6 bases). This receptor was taken from a man aged 60 to 75 with COVID-19, enrolled during active disease. Here the CDR3 DNA reads TGTGCCACCAGCAGAGGAGGACAGACTAATGAAAAACTGTTTTTT. As protein: CATSRGGQTNEKLFF.